The sequence of this T cell receptor beta chain was determined in a study of T cell responses to AZD1222 COVID-19 vaccine. Study-wide results and caveats: Distributed over spike, vaccine-associated CD4 TCRs predominated at 160-218 and 743-854. All repertoire sampling was performed exclusively after the peak T cell response. Following two doses of AZD1222, Spike-specific TCR breadth and depth rose. Clonal diversity may have been underestimated, and the donors were mostly white British, with more females than males.

The CDR3 is 15 residues long. Germline CDR1 MRHNA, CDR2 SNTAGT. With V trimmed by 8 bases and J by 4 bases, 9 bases remained unmatched. Repertoires were generated with immunoSEQ multiplex PCR, while TCRdb's copy carries only in-frame clones and drops some. The data contain 100,000 to 150,000 clones, 93% of them seen just once; the ten biggest clones take up around 5%. With respect to this clone: Its antigen is not identified.

Here the sequenced sample was peripheral blood, taken on day 0 of AZD1222 vaccination. This clonotype was sampled from an adult in good health. This chain links TRBV6-4 with TRBJ2-1; 9 bases map to TRBD2. The CDR3 DNA reads as TGTGCCAGCTCGGATAGCGGGGGAGGATACAATGAGCAGTTCTTC. This gives the protein CASSDSGGGYNEQFF.